Below are 13 T cell receptor beta chains sequenced from a single sample in a study of CDR3 diversity in severe acne. In TCRdb, the PCR reads were re-called with MiXCR into one record per CDR3 protein. There are over 90,000 distinct CDR3 sequences in the sample; roughly 51% occur only once, and 9.5% to 15% lies in the top ten. The sequencing sample was made of blood. The receptors stem from a male donor with acne.

The sample holds a few counts of this clonotype. One base away lies a much larger clone, so this may be a sequencing read error. V usage is TRBV9 and J usage is TRBJ2-7; the match to TRBD2 covers 8 bases. From germline, CDR1 is SGDLS and CDR2 YYNGEE. The CDR3 runs 15 residues. CDR3 nucleotides: TGTGCCAGCAGCGTAGTAGAGCTAGCGGGTTACGAGCAGCACTTC. As protein: CASSVVELAGYEQHF. The whole variable domain, filled in from reference TRBV9 and TRBJ2-7, reads DSGVTQTPKHLITATGQRVTLRCSPRSGDLSVYWYQQSLDQGLQFLIQYYNGEERAKGNILERFSAQQFPDLHSELNLSSLELGDSALYFCASSVVELAGYEQHFGPGTRLTVT.

This chain uses TRBV7-9 with TRBJ1-1; D might be TRBD1 (5 bases). This CDR3 has 15 residues. V was cut by 1 base and J by 1 base, with 10 bases left in between. Germline CDR1 reads SEHNR; CDR2 reads FQNEAQ (reference sequence). CDR3 protein: CASSLGPGTNTEAFF. In nucleotides, the CDR3 is TGTGCCAGCAGCTTAGGCCCAGGGACGAACACTGAAGCTTTCTTT.

This clonotype is a singleton in its sample. Germline and junction disagree at one end, which may indicate a read error. The chain recombines TRBV2 with TRBJ2-7; tentatively, D is TRBD1 or TRBD2 (5 bases each). The CDR3 sequence is 12 residues long. Germline assignment: CDR1 SNHLY and CDR2 FYNNEI. CDR3 in amino acids: CASSSRGDEQYF. The CDR3 region has the DNA TGCGCCAGCAGCTCGCGAGGGGACGAGCAGTACTTC.

In this sample, this clonotype turned up many times. The chain couples TRBV20-1 to TRBJ1-5; no definite D call. Germline V lookup: CDR1 DFQATT, CDR2 SNEGSKA (reference sequence). Trimming stripped 1 base from V and 1 base from J, with 11 bases between. The CDR3 is 15 residues long. Here the CDR3 DNA reads TGCAGTGCTAGAGGGGGAGGGAACAGCAATCAGCCCCAGCATTTT. Its translation is CSARGGGNSNQPQHF.

This clonotype was recorded once. J is TRBJ1-1 and V is TRBV27; no firm D call. Trimming stripped 3 bases from V and 5 bases from J, with 10 bases between. From germline, CDR1 is MNHEY and CDR2 SMNVEV (reference sequence). The CDR3 loop spans 13 amino acids. The CDR3 here is CASSFRRETEAFF. The CDR3 DNA reads as TGTGCCAGCAGTTTTCGGCGGGAAACTGAAGCTTTCTTT.

The chain links TRBV29-1 to TRBJ1-2; 7 bases are a match to TRBD1. The CDR3 consists of 14 residues. Germline CDR1 is SQVTM and CDR2 is ANQGSEA. Germline trimming cut 3 bases from V and 4 bases from J; bases unmatched to any gene: 8. This chain's CDR3 is CSVDRDRALYGYTF. The DNA for the CDR3 is TGCAGCGTTGATCGGGACAGAGCGCTCTATGGCTACACCTTC.

This chain connects TRBV9 to TRBJ2-7, with TRBD1 as a possible D gene (6 bases). Germline V gene lookup returns CDR1 SGDLS and CDR2 YYNGEE. The CDR3 totals 15 residues. The V end was cut by 5 bases, the J end by 3 bases, with 18 bases between. CDR3 amino acids: CASSYSPTGNYEQYF. For the CDR3, the DNA is TGTGCCAGCAGTTACTCGCCGACAGGAAACTACGAGCAGTACTTC.

This clonotype was counted between two and nine times. This chain joins TRBV20-1 and TRBJ1-1, with 7 bases that match TRBD1. CDR3 size: 13 residues. Germline lookup yields CDR1 DFQATT and CDR2 SNEGSKA (reference sequence). V lost 6 bases, J lost 0 bases, and 4 bases stayed unmatched. The CDR3, as DNA: TGCAGTGCCAGGGACAGAATGAACACTGAAGCTTTCTTT. As protein: CSARDRMNTEAFF.

Comments on this clonotype: A much larger clone differs by one base, so this may be a read error. The rearrangement joins TRBV11-2 to TRBJ2-1, with 8 bases aligning to TRBD2. Losses at the gene ends were 1 base for V and 3 bases for J; bases not matched to a gene: 8. The CDR3 is 17 amino acids. Germline loops: CDR1 SGHAT, CDR2 FQNNGV. This chain's CDR3 is CASSLGFDSGVYNEQFF. CDR3 DNA: TGTGCCAGCAGCTTAGGCTTCGATAGCGGGGTCTACAATGAGCAGTTCTTC. Drawing the rest from reference TRBV11-2 and TRBJ2-1, the complete variable domain is EAGVAQSPRYKIIEKRQSVAFWCNPISGHATLYWYQQILGQGPKLLIQFQNNGVVDDSQLPKDRFSAERLKGVDSTLKIQPAKLEDSAVYLCASSLGFDSGVYNEQFFGPGTRLTVL.

In this sample, this clonotype turned up many times. The rearrangement uses TRBV6-6 and TRBJ2-7; 8 nucleotides line up with TRBD2. Germline loops: CDR1 MNHNY, CDR2 SVGAGI (reference sequence). The CDR3 extends over 12 amino acids. J gave up 1 base and V 10 bases, and 3 bases lay outside the gene matches. The CDR3 loop reads CATGRDSYEQYF. CDR3 nucleotide sequence: TGTGCCACCGGGAGGGATTCCTACGAGCAGTACTTC.

The V and J genes are TRBV25-1 and TRBJ2-5, with TRBD1 identical over 10 bases. In germline, CDR1 is MGHDK, CDR2 SYGVNS. Losses at the gene ends were 5 bases for V and 4 bases for J; bases not matched to a gene: 16. The CDR3 sequence is 18 residues long. CDR3 nucleotides: TGTGCCAGCAGTTACGGGTGGCGGGCCGACAGGGGGCCAGAGACCCAGTACTTC. It codes for CASSYGWRADRGPETQYF.

This clonotype appeared many times. The gene calls are TRBV19 and TRBJ1-1; no clear D gene. V was clipped by 9 bases and J by 1 base, with 12 bases between them. CDR1 LNHDA and CDR2 SQIVND come from the germline V gene (reference sequence). The CDR3 has 13 amino acids. This CDR3 reads CASSSRENTEAFF. In nucleotides, the CDR3 is TGTGCCAGCAGCTCCCGGGAGAACACTGAAGCTTTCTTT.

This clonotype qualifies as medium-sized (0.01 to 0.1%). The chain is built from TRBV15 and TRBJ2-7; tentative D call: TRBD2 (6 bases). Trimming pared 9 bases from V and 1 base from J, leaving 13 bases between. The CDR3 runs 13 residues. CDR1 LNHNV and CDR2 YYDKDF come from the germline V gene (reference sequence). Written as DNA, the CDR3 is TGTGCCACAAGCGGGTCCAGGTCCTACGAGCAGTACTTC. Translated: CATSGSRSYEQYF. Full variable domain (rest looked up from reference TRBV15 and TRBJ2-7): DAMVIQNPRYQVTQFGKPVTLSCSQTLNHNVMYWYQQKSSQAPKLLFHYYDKDFNNEADTPDNFQSRRPNTSFCFLDIRSPGLGDTAMYLCATSGSRSYEQYFGPGTRLTVT.